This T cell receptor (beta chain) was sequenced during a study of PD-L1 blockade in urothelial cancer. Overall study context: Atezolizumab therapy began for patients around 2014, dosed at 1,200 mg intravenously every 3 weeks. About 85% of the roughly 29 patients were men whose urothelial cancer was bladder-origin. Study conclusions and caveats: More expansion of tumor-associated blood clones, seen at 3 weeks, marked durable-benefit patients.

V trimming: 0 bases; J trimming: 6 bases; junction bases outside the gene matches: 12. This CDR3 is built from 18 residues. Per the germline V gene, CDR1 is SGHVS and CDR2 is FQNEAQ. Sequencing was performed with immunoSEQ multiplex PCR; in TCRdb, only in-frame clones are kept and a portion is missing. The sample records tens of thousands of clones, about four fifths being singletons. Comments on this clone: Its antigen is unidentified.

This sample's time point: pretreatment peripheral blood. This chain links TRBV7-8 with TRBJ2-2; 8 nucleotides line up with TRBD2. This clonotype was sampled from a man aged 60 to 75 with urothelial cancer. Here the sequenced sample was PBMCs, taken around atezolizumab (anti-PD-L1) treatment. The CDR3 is CASSLAGAGETIAGELFF. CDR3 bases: TGTGCCAGCAGCTTAGCGGGAGCGGGAGAAACAATCGCCGGGGAGCTGTTTTTT.